The 11 T cell receptor beta chains below come from one sample, sequenced in a study of CD4+ T cells in melanoma (dated by TCRdb to the early 2020s). Library generation was performed with the immunoSEQ multiplex PCR assay. The table comes from immuneACCESS by way of TCRdb, which keeps in-frame sequences with V and J called. Part of the clones is missing from these tables; in studies checked, under half for an unresolved V gene and the rest for unknown reasons. The sample table shows 13,000 or so clones, and about 64% are seen once. About 18% of the sample is taken by the ten largest. Specimen: cells from a culture (not recorded whether cultured in vitro). The receptors shown here come from a human donor with melanoma.

This clone showed up just a few times. V usage is TRBV16 and J usage is TRBJ1-2; 8 positions match TRBD1. CDR3 length: 17 amino acids. V shed 4 bases and J 0 bases; nucleotides not matched to a gene: 10. Per germline, CDR1 KGHSY and CDR2 FQNENV. The CDR3 protein is CASSRARGTGTNYGYTF. The CDR3 DNA reads as TGTGCCAGCAGCCGAGCTAGGGGGACAGGCACTAACTATGGCTACACCTTC.

The V call is TRBV5-1, the J call TRBJ2-7; no clear D. In germline, CDR1 is SGHRS, CDR2 YFSETQ. V lost 1 base to trimming and J lost 3 bases, with 14 bases between them. The CDR3 covers 15 residues. This chain's CDR3 is CASSLTYSGRYEQYF. CDR3 bases: TGCGCCAGCAGCTTGACCTATTCCGGACGCTACGAGCAGTACTTC.

This sequence joins TRBV4-1 and TRBJ1-1; no reliable D call. Trimming took 4 bases from V and 10 from J, leaving 13 bases between them. The CDR3 extends over 12 amino acids. Germline V gene lookup returns CDR1 MGHRA and CDR2 YSYEKL. CDR3 coding DNA: TGCGCCAGCAGCCGGCCCGGGCCCGGAGCTTTCTTT. As protein: CASSRPGPGAFF.

This clone has a handful of counts. One end of the junction is discordant with germline, which a read error may explain. This chain connects TRBV2 to TRBJ2-7; D gene uncertain. The CDR3 extends over 15 amino acids. The germline V gene encodes CDR1 SNHLY and CDR2 FYNNEI. The DNA for the CDR3 is TGTGCCAGCAGTGAAGCGCTTCGGCTCTCCCACGAGCAGTACTTC. Its protein product is CASSEALRLSHEQYF.

This clone showed up just a few times. This chain joins TRBV18 and TRBJ1-2, with D possibly matching TRBD1 (5 bases). Trimming took 2 bases from V and 4 from J, leaving 14 bases between them. CDR3 length: 15 amino acids. Looked up from germline, CDR1 is KGHSH and CDR2 is LQKENI. This CDR3 reads CASSPGQGGAYGYTF. CDR3 in DNA: TGTGCCAGCTCACCAGGGCAGGGTGGTGCCTATGGCTACACCTTC.

The genes are TRBV7-3 and TRBJ2-7, with 8 bases identical to TRBD1. The CDR3 is made up of 13 amino acids. V dropped 5 bases and J dropped 2; count of bases not matched to a gene: 2. Germline V lookup: CDR1 SGHTA, CDR2 FQGTGA. In DNA, the CDR3 is TGTGCCAGCAGCGTGGGACAGGCCTACGAGCAGTACTTC. Its translation: CASSVGQAYEQYF.

The chain couples TRBV29-1 to TRBJ2-5, with D maybe TRBD2 (5 bases). The V gene's germline CDR1 is SQVTM and CDR2 ANQGSEA. The V and J ends lost 4 bases and 5 bases respectively, with 11 bases between them. This CDR3 region has 12 residues. CDR3 DNA sequence: TGCAGCGTTGGGCGCGGGTCGGAGACCCAGTACTTC. It is translated as CSVGRGSETQYF.

The chain links TRBV2 to TRBJ1-1, with TRBD1 as a possible D gene (5 bases). The V end was cut by 7 bases, the J end by 8 bases, with 14 bases between. Germline CDR1 is SNHLY and CDR2 is FYNNEI. The CDR3 length is 12 residues. The CDR3 reads CASTLLGGEAFF. The CDR3 region has the DNA TGTGCCAGCACTCTCCTGGGGGGAGAAGCTTTCTTT.

The rearrangement uses TRBV5-6 and TRBJ2-3; a weak D match, TRBD2 (6 bases). Trimming stripped 4 bases from V and 5 bases from J, with 17 bases between. Germline lookup yields CDR1 SGHDT and CDR2 YYEEEE. This CDR3 has 15 residues. The CDR3 region is CASSPLWGVGDTQYF. CDR3 nucleotides: TGTGCCAGCAGCCCCCTTTGGGGGGTGGGAGATACGCAGTATTTT.

The chain links TRBV5-1 to TRBJ1-1; maybe TRBD1 (6 bases). This CDR3 contains 14 residues. Deletions cut 2 bases from V and 0 bases from J, with 8 bases between. Looked up from germline, CDR1 is SGHRS and CDR2 is YFSETQ. The CDR3, as DNA: TGCGCCAGCAGCTTACCAGGGGTGAACACTGAAGCTTTCTTT. Translated, it gives CASSLPGVNTEAFF. Combining the CDR3 with reference TRBV5-1 and TRBJ1-1 gives the whole variable domain KAGVTQTPRYLIKTRGQQVTLSCSPISGHRSVSWYQQTPGQGLQFLFEYFSETQRNKGNFPGRFSGRQFSNSRSEMNVSTLELGDSALYLCASSLPGVNTEAFFGQGTRLTVV.

This chain joins TRBV10-1 and TRBJ2-7; D unresolved. CDR3 length: 15 amino acids. The germline V and J ends were trimmed by 0 bases and 2 bases, with 11 bases remaining between them. Germline CDR1 reads WNHNN; CDR2 reads SYGVQD (reference sequence). CDR3 protein: CASSESTGSAYEQYF. The CDR3 region has the DNA TGCGCCAGCAGTGAGTCTACTGGTTCTGCCTACGAGCAGTACTTC.